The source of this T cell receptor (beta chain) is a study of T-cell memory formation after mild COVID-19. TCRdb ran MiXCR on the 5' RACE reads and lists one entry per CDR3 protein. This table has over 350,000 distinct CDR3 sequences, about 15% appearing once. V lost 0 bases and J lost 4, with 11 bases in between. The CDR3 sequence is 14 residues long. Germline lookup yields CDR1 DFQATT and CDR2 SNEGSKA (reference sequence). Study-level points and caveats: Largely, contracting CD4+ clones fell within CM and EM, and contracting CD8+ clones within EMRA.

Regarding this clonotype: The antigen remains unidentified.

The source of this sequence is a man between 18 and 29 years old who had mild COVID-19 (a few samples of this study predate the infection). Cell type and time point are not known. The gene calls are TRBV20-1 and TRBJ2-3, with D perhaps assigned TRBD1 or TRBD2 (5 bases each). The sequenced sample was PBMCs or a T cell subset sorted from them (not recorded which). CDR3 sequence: CSARDGTVADTQYF. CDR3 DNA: TGCAGTGCTAGAGATGGGACCGTCGCAGATACGCAGTATTTT.